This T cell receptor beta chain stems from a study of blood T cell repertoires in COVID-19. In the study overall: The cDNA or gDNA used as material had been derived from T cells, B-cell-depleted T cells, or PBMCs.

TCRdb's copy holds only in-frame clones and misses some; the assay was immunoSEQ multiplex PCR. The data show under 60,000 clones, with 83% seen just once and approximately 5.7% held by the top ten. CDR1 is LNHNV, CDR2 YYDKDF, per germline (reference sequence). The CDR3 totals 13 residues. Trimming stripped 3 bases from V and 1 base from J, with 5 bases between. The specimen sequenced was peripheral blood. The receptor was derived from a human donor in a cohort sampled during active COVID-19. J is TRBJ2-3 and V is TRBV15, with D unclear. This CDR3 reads CATSSRGTDTQYF. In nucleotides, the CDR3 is TGTGCCACCAGCAGCCGAGGCACAGATACGCAGTATTTT.